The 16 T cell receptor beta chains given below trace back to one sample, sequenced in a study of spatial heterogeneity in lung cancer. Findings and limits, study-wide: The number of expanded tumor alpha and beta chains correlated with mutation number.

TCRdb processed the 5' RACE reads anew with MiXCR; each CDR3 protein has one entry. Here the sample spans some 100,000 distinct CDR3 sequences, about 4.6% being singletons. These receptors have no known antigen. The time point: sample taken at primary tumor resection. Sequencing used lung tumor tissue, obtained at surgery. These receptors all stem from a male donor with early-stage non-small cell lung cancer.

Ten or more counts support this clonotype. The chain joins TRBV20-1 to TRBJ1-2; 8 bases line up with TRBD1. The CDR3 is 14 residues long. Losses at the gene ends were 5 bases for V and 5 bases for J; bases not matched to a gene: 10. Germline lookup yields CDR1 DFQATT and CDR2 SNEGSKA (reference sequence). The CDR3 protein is CSARLGQEIYGYTF. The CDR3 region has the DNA TGCAGTGCTCGACTGGGACAGGAAATATATGGCTACACCTTC.

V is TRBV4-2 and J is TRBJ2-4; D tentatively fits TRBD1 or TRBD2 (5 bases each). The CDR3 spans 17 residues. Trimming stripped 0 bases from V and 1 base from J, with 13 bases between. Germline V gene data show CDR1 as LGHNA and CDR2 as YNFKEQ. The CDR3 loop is CASSQELRGSAKNIQYF. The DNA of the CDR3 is TGTGCCAGCAGCCAAGAATTACGGGGCTCGGCCAAAAACATTCAGTACTTC.

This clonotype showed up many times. CDR3 protein: CSAGAAADTEAFF. CDR3 bases: TGCAGCGCAGGGGCCGCGGCGGACACTGAAGCTTTCTTT. The chain combines TRBV29-1 with TRBJ1-1; possible D gene TRBD1, 6 bases. In germline, CDR1 is SQVTM, CDR2 ANQGSEA. Trimming removed 7 bases from V and 3 bases from J, with 15 bases in between. The CDR3 contains 13 residues. Based on the CDR3 plus reference TRBV29-1 and TRBJ1-1, the full variable domain is SAVISQKPSRDICQRGTSLTIQCQVDSQVTMMFWYRQQPGQSLTLIATANQGSEATYESGFVIDKFPISRPNLTFSTLTVSNMSPEDSSIYLCSAGAAADTEAFFGQGTRLTVV.

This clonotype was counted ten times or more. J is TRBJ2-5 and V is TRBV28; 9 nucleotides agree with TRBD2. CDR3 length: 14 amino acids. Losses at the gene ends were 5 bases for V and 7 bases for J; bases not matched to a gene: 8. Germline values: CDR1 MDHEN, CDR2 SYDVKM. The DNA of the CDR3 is TGTGCCAGCAGTCCCACGGGACTAGCCGCGACCCAGTACTTC. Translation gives CASSPTGLAATQYF.

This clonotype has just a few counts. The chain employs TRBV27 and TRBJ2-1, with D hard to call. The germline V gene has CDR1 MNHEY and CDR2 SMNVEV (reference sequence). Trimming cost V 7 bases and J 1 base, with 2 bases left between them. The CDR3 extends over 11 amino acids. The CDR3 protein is CASKSYNEQFF. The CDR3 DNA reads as TGTGCCAGCAAATCCTACAATGAGCAGTTCTTC.

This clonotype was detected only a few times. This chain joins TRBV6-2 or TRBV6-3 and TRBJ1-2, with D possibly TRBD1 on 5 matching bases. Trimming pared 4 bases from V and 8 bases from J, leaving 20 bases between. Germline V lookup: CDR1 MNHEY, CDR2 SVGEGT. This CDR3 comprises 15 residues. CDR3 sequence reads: CASSSWDAPGRGYTF. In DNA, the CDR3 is TGTGCCAGCAGTTCTTGGGACGCTCCCGGAAGGGGCTACACCTTC.

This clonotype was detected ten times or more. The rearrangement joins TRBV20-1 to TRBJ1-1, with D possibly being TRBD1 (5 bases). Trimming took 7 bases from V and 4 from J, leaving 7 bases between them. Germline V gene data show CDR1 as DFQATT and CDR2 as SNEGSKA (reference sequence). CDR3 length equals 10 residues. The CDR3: CSGGVTEAFF. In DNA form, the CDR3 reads TGCAGTGGAGGGGTCACTGAAGCTTTCTTT.

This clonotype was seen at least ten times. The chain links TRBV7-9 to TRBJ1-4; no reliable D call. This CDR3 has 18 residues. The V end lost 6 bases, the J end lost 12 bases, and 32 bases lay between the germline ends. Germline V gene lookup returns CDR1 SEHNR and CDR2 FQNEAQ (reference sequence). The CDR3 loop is CASRYSGVRMEGRKELFF. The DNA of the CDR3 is TGTGCCAGCAGATACAGCGGAGTGCGGATGGAGGGAAGAAAAGAACTGTTTTTT. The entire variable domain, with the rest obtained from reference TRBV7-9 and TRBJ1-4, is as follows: DTGVSQNPRHKITKRGQNVTFRCDPISEHNRLYWYRQTLGQGPEFLTYFQNEAQLEKSRLLSDRFSAERPKGSFSTLEIQRTEQGDSAMYLCASRYSGVRMEGRKELFFGSGTQLSVL.

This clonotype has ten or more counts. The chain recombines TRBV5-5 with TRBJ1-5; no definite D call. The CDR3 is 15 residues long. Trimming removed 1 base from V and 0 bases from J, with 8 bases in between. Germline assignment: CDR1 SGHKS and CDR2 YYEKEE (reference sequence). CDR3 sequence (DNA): TGTGCCAGCAGCTTGTGGCCTGATAGCAATCAGCCCCAGCATTTT. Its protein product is CASSLWPDSNQPQHF.

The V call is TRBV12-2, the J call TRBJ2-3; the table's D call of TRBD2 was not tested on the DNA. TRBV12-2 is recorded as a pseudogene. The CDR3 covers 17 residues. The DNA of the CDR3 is TGTGCAAGTCGCTTAGCCCGACTAGCGGGAACGGGTGATACGCAGTATTTT. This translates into CASRLARLAGTGDTQYF.

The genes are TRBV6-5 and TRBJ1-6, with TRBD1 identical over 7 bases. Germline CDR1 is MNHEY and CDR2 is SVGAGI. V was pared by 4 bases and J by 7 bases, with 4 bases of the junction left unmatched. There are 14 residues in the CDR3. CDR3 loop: CASSSGQENSPLHF. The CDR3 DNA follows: TGTGCCAGCAGTTCAGGACAGGAAAATTCACCCCTCCACTTT.

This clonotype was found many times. The CDR3 loop is CATKSGLSGNTIYF. The CDR3 DNA follows: TGTGCCACCAAGAGCGGTCTCTCTGGAAACACCATATATTTT. The rearrangement uses TRBV7-6 and TRBJ1-3, with no clear D. The CDR3 totals 14 residues. Germline CDR1 reads SGHVS; CDR2 reads FNYEAQ. Trimming removed 10 bases from V and 0 bases from J, with 13 bases in between.

Here the CDR3 DNA reads TGCGCCAGCAGCCCCGAGACTAGCGGGAGTGGGACCGGGGAGCTGTTTTTT. Protein product: CASSPETSGSGTGELFF. The V and J genes are TRBV4-1 and TRBJ2-2; the match to TRBD2 covers 12 bases. CDR1 MGHRA and CDR2 YSYEKL come from the germline V gene. CDR3 length: 17 amino acids. V dropped 4 bases and J dropped 5; count of bases not matched to a gene: 8.

CDR3 coding DNA: TGCAGTGCTAGTAGGCTAGCGGGACCCCGACGGGGAGATACGCAGTATTTT. Amino acids: CSASRLAGPRRGDTQYF. This chain joins TRBV20-1 and TRBJ2-3; TRBD2 matches 9 bases. Germline V CDR1 and CDR2: DFQATT, SNEGSKA (reference sequence). V lost 3 bases, J lost 5 bases, and 15 bases stayed unmatched. The CDR3 runs 17 residues.

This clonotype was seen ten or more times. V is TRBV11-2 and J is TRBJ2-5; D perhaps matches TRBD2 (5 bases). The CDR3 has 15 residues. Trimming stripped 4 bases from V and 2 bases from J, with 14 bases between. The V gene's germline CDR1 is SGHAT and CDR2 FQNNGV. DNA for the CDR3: TGTGCCAGCAGCTCCATTAGCGACCTACAAGAGACCCAGTACTTC. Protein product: CASSSISDLQETQYF.

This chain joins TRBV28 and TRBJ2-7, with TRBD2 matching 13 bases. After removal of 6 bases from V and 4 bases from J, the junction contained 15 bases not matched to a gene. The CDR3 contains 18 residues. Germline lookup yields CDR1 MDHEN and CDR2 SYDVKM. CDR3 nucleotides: TGTGCCAGCAGAAGGGGACTAGCGGGAACCCTGAGTTCGTACGAGCAGTACTTC. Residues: CASRRGLAGTLSSYEQYF.